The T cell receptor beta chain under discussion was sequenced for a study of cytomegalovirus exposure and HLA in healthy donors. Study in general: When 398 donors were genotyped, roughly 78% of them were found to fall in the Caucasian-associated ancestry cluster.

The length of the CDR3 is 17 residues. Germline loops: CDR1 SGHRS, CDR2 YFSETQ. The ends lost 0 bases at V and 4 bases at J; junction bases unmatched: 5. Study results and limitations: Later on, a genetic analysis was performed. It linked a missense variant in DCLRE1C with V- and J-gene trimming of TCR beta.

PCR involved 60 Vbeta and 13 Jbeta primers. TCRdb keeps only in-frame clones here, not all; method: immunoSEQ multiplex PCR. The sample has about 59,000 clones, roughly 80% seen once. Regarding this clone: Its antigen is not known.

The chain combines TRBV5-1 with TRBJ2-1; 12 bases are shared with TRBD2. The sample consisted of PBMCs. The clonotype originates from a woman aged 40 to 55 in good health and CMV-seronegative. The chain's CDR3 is CASSLDTSGRFYNEQFF. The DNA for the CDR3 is TGCGCCAGCAGCTTGGACACTAGCGGGAGGTTTTACAATGAGCAGTTCTTC.